The 29 T cell receptor beta chains listed next were all sequenced from one sample in a study of breast tumors, draining lymph nodes, adjacent tissues. A single record per CDR3 protein comes from TCRdb applying MiXCR to the multiplex PCR reads. The profile shows tens of thousands of distinct CDR3 sequences, almost 70% of them singletons. Material: tumor-adjacent breast tissue. The receptors were sampled from a female donor with breast cancer. Some clones in this sample may be carry-over from other donors' samples.

The V gene is TRBV6-5, the J gene TRBJ2-1; 9 positions match TRBD2. The CDR3 covers 14 residues. J gave up 8 bases and V 6 bases, and 8 bases lay outside the gene matches. Looked up from germline, CDR1 is MNHEY and CDR2 is SVGAGI. In DNA, the CDR3 is TGTGCCAGCAGGGGAGCGGGAGGCCGTCATGAGCAGTTCTTC. Amino acids: CASRGAGGRHEQFF.

V gene TRBV15 combines with J gene TRBJ1-5; D is possibly TRBD1 (5 bases). V was clipped by 0 bases and J by 0 bases, with 15 bases between them. In germline, CDR1 is LNHNV, CDR2 YYDKDF (reference sequence). The CDR3 is made up of 18 amino acids. CDR3: CATSRDQGGEYSNQPQHF. CDR3 DNA sequence: TGTGCCACCAGCAGAGATCAGGGTGGGGAATATAGCAATCAGCCCCAGCATTTT.

The chain joins TRBV11-3 to TRBJ1-6; perhaps TRBD1 as D (5 bases). V shed 5 bases and J shed 9 bases, with 23 bases lying between them. The CDR3 spans 17 residues. Germline CDR1 and CDR2: SGHNT and YENEEA. CDR3 sequence (DNA): TGTGCCAGCAGCCCAGCAGGGCGGGGAGGCGGTAGTTCACCCCTCCACTTT. This translates into CASSPAGRGGGSSPLHF.

The V and J genes are TRBV9 and TRBJ2-3; D not resolved. Germline CDR1 reads SGDLS; CDR2 reads YYNGEE. The CDR3 totals 16 residues. V was cut by 0 bases and J by 0 bases, with 11 bases left in between. The CDR3 protein is CASSVASGDSTDTQYF. The CDR3 region has the DNA TGTGCCAGCAGCGTAGCTTCGGGCGACAGCACAGATACGCAGTATTTT.

The V and J genes are TRBV10-1 and TRBJ2-3, with 7 bases fitting TRBD2. Germline loops: CDR1 WNHNN, CDR2 SYGVQD (reference sequence). This CDR3 has 14 residues. The trim removed 2 bases at V and 5 bases at J, leaving 4 bases unmatched. The CDR3 DNA follows: TGCGCCAGCAGTGAGCTGGCGGGGGAAGATACGCAGTATTTT. Amino acid sequence: CASSELAGEDTQYF.

The chain uses TRBV20-1 and TRBJ2-7; D is unresolved. The germline V gene encodes CDR1 DFQATT and CDR2 SNEGSKA (reference sequence). The CDR3 spans 12 residues. V was trimmed by 7 bases and J by 6 bases, leaving 16 bases between them. CDR3 region: CSVHRSGGEQYF. Written as DNA, the CDR3 is TGCAGTGTTCATCGGTCCGGCGGCGAGCAGTACTTC.

The chain carries TRBV2 and TRBJ2-1; 12 positions agree with TRBD2. The CDR3 extends over 14 amino acids. Germline values: CDR1 SNHLY, CDR2 FYNNEI. The V and J ends lost 6 bases and 4 bases, in that order; junction bases with no gene match: 1. The DNA of the CDR3 is TGTGCCAGCAGGGGACTAGCGGGTTACAATGAGCAGTTCTTC. It translates to CASRGLAGYNEQFF. Full variable domain (missing parts from reference TRBV2 and TRBJ2-1): EPEVTQTPSHQVTQMGQEVILRCVPISNHLYFYWYRQILGQKVEFLVSFYNNEISEKSEIFDDQFSVERPDGSNFTLKIRSTKLEDSAMYFCASRGLAGYNEQFFGPGTRLTVL.

The rearrangement links TRBV6-5 to TRBJ2-7; D could derive from TRBD1 or TRBD2 (5 bases each). Trimming took 5 bases from V and 5 from J, leaving 19 bases between them. CDR3 length: 15 residues. CDR1 and CDR2 (germline): MNHEY, SVGAGI. CDR3 in DNA: TGTGCCAGCAGTGGCCGGGACCGAGCTCGGAACGAGCAGTACTTC. It translates to CASSGRDRARNEQYF.

The chain combines TRBV5-1 with TRBJ2-3; 12 bases are a match to TRBD2. This CDR3 contains 17 residues. V shed 5 bases, J shed 0 bases, and the junction held 7 bases outside the gene matches. Looked up from germline, CDR1 is SGHRS and CDR2 is YFSETQ. As DNA, the CDR3 is TGCGCCAGCAGTCGTGGGACTAGCGGGTCGAGCACAGATACGCAGTATTTT. Its translation: CASSRGTSGSSTDTQYF.

The chain recombines TRBV27 with TRBJ2-2, with 11 bases that match TRBD1. The CDR3 runs 14 residues. V dropped 6 bases and J dropped 6; count of bases not matched to a gene: 3. Per germline, CDR1 MNHEY and CDR2 SMNVEV (reference sequence). The CDR3 reads CASSLGQGAGELFF. The CDR3 DNA follows: TGTGCCAGCAGCTTGGGACAGGGGGCCGGGGAGCTGTTTTTT.

This clonotype was observed a single time. The chain employs TRBV24-1 and TRBJ2-1, with 9 bases fitting TRBD1. There are 18 residues in the CDR3. Germline CDR1 reads KGHDR; CDR2 reads SFDVKD. V lost 1 base and J lost 7; bases outside the gene matches: 13. This CDR3 reads CATSDLGTGTGGENEQFF. The CDR3 bases are TGTGCCACCAGTGATTTAGGGACAGGGACGGGAGGAGAGAATGAGCAGTTCTTC.

The chain couples TRBV11-3 to TRBJ2-1; no clear D. V shed 5 bases and J shed 7 bases, with 12 bases lying between them. CDR3 size: 13 residues. CDR1 and CDR2 from the germline V gene are SGHNT and YENEEA. CDR3 in DNA: TGTGCCAGCAGCCGACCTCCCGATAATGAGCAGTTCTTC. It translates to CASSRPPDNEQFF.

The chain joins TRBV11-3 to TRBJ2-3; TRBD2 matches 7 bases. Germline lookup yields CDR1 SGHNT and CDR2 YENEEA. This CDR3 has 15 residues. The junction had 5 bases not matched to a gene; V was cut back by 0 bases and J by 5 bases. The CDR3 spells CASSLDSGRGDTQYF. In nucleotides, the CDR3 is TGTGCCAGCAGCTTAGATAGCGGGCGGGGAGATACGCAGTATTTT.

This clonotype was picked up many times. The V call is TRBV5-1, the J call TRBJ1-4; D perhaps matches TRBD1 (6 bases). Germline CDR1 SGHRS, CDR2 YFSETQ. The V gene lost 5 bases and the J gene lost 4 bases, with 12 bases spanning the gap. The CDR3 has 14 residues. The CDR3 sequence is CASSLGRGNEKLFF. CDR3 DNA sequence: TGCGCCAGCAGTTTAGGCAGGGGTAATGAAAAACTGTTTTTT. Drawing the rest from reference TRBV5-1 and TRBJ1-4, the complete variable domain is KAGVTQTPRYLIKTRGQQVTLSCSPISGHRSVSWYQQTPGQGLQFLFEYFSETQRNKGNFPGRFSGRQFSNSRSEMNVSTLELGDSALYLCASSLGRGNEKLFFGSGTQLSVL.

This clonotype was counted ten times or more. The V call is TRBV3-1, the J call TRBJ2-1; 7 bases are a match to TRBD2. There are 15 residues in the CDR3. From germline, CDR1 is LGHDT and CDR2 YNNKEL (reference sequence). V lost 0 bases and J lost 12; bases outside the gene matches: 11. The CDR3 loop is CASSQDYVSWGGQFF. The CDR3 DNA reads TGTGCCAGCAGCCAAGATTACGTTTCGTGGGGGGGGCAGTTCTTC.

The CDR3 region is CASSNGGGNEQYF. The CDR3 DNA sequence: TGTGCCAGCTCAAACGGCGGAGGGAACGAGCAGTACTTC. This chain links TRBV6-1 with TRBJ2-7; perhaps TRBD2 as D (6 bases). CDR3 length: 13 residues. V was clipped by 8 bases and J by 5 bases, with 16 bases between them. Germline CDR1 MNHNS, CDR2 SASEGT.

About this clonotype itself: A much larger clone is a single base away; this may be a read error. The chain joins TRBV15 to TRBJ2-1, with D perhaps matching TRBD2 (6 bases). The CDR3 runs to 13 residues. Germline assignment: CDR1 LNHNV and CDR2 YYDKDF (reference sequence). CDR3 residues: CATSRVAGEERFF. In DNA, the CDR3 is TGTGCCACCAGCAGAGTTGCCGGGGAGGAGCGGTTCTTC.

This chain links TRBV5-4 with TRBJ2-3; D gene uncertain. Trimming cost V 3 bases and J 2 bases, with 16 bases left between them. The germline V gene encodes CDR1 SGHNT and CDR2 YYREEE (reference sequence). The CDR3 runs to 16 residues. The CDR3 is CASSYGVRGFTDTQYF. The CDR3 bases are TGTGCCAGCAGCTATGGGGTTCGAGGATTCACAGATACGCAGTATTTT. Supplemented by reference TRBV5-4 and TRBJ2-3, the full variable domain reads ETGVTQSPTHLIKTRGQQVTLRCSSQSGHNTVSWYQQALGQGPQFIFQYYREEENGRGNFPPRFSGLQFPNYSSELNVNALELDDSALYLCASSYGVRGFTDTQYFGPGTRLTVL.

The chain carries TRBV6-5 and TRBJ1-6, with 7 bases matching TRBD1. Germline V gives CDR1 MNHEY, CDR2 SVGAGI. The CDR3 length is 16 residues. The ends lost 4 bases at V and 4 bases at J; junction bases unmatched: 7. The chain's CDR3 is CASSSGDRLYNSPLHF. The CDR3 coding sequence is TGTGCCAGCAGTTCAGGGGACAGACTTTATAATTCACCCCTCCACTTT.

The chain couples TRBV5-1 to TRBJ2-3, with 12 bases identical to TRBD2. V was pared by 4 bases and J by 2 bases, with 5 bases of the junction left unmatched. The CDR3 is 16 residues long. The V gene's germline CDR1 is SGHRS and CDR2 YFSETQ. Here the CDR3 reads CASSPGLAGHTDTQYF. For the CDR3, the DNA is TGCGCCAGCAGCCCCGGACTAGCGGGACACACAGATACGCAGTATTTT. The entire variable domain, with the rest obtained from reference TRBV5-1 and TRBJ2-3, is as follows: KAGVTQTPRYLIKTRGQQVTLSCSPISGHRSVSWYQQTPGQGLQFLFEYFSETQRNKGNFPGRFSGRQFSNSRSEMNVSTLELGDSALYLCASSPGLAGHTDTQYFGPGTRLTVL.

The chain combines TRBV6-1 with TRBJ2-7; unclear D gene. CDR3 length equals 14 residues. Trimming stripped 1 base from V and 2 bases from J, with 9 bases between. Germline V gives CDR1 MNHNS, CDR2 SASEGT. The CDR3: CASSEGKEPYEQYF. CDR3 sequence (DNA): TGTGCCAGCAGTGAAGGGAAGGAGCCCTACGAGCAGTACTTC.

In its sample, this clonotype is medium-sized. The J gene is TRBJ2-3, the V gene TRBV9, with D hard to call. Trimming stripped 3 bases from V and 2 bases from J, with 1 base between. This CDR3 comprises 11 residues. Germline V gene data show CDR1 as SGDLS and CDR2 as YYNGEE. CDR3 residues: CASSDTDTQYF. The CDR3 bases are TGTGCCAGCAGCGACACAGATACGCAGTATTTT.

This clonotype was found many times. This chain links TRBV12-3 or TRBV12-4 with TRBJ2-4; weak D call: TRBD1 (6 bases). This CDR3 spans 14 amino acids. The germline V and J ends were trimmed by 2 bases and 6 bases, with 11 bases remaining between them. This CDR3 reads CASSLSSGANIQYF. The CDR3 DNA is TGTGCCAGCAGTTTATCCTCAGGGGCAAACATTCAGTACTTC.

The V and J genes are TRBV29-1 and TRBJ2-1; D gene uncertain. V was pared by 6 bases and J by 0 bases, with 9 bases between. Germline CDR1 and CDR2: SQVTM and ANQGSEA. The CDR3 runs 13 residues. The DNA of the CDR3 is TGCAGCGTCCAGGAGAGCTCCTACAATGAGCAGTTCTTC. Translating it yields CSVQESSYNEQFF.

This chain uses TRBV28 with TRBJ2-3; TRBD2 is a possible D gene (7 bases). This CDR3 region has 17 residues. Germline loops: CDR1 MDHEN, CDR2 SYDVKM. V lost 5 bases to trimming and J lost 5 bases, with 23 bases between them. The CDR3 DNA follows: TGTGCCAGCAGTCCCCGCGGGGGCCCCCTCCGTAGAGATACGCAGTATTTT. This encodes CASSPRGGPLRRDTQYF.

This chain links TRBV5-1 with TRBJ2-7; TRBD1 or TRBD2 may be the D gene (5 bases each). The CDR3 consists of 13 residues. Trimming shortened V by 1 base and J by 3 bases, and 8 bases separated the two germline ends. Per germline, CDR1 SGHRS and CDR2 YFSETQ. The CDR3 spells CASSLLGDYEQYF. As DNA, the CDR3 is TGCGCCAGCAGCTTGTTGGGGGACTACGAGCAGTACTTC.

In its sample, this clonotype was seen a few times. The V gene is TRBV20-1, the J gene TRBJ2-7, with D perhaps being TRBD1 or TRBD2 (5 bases each). The germline CDR1 and CDR2 sequences are DFQATT and SNEGSKA (reference sequence). The CDR3 is 14 residues long. The germline V and J ends were trimmed by 0 bases and 2 bases, with 11 bases remaining between them. CDR3 sequence: CSARDLGTTYEQYF. DNA for the CDR3: TGCAGTGCTAGAGATCTAGGGACCACCTACGAGCAGTACTTC.

This sequence joins TRBV12-3 or TRBV12-4 and TRBJ2-1; TRBD1 matches at 9 bases. The V and J ends lost 3 bases and 8 bases, in that order; junction bases with no gene match: 11. The CDR3 loop spans 16 amino acids. The CDR3 coding sequence is TGTGCCAGCAGTTTCGCCAACAGGGGGCGCACCCATGAGCAGTTCTTC. It specifies CASSFANRGRTHEQFF.

CDR3 region: CASGTGLPDQPQHF. CDR3 DNA sequence: TGTGCCAGCGGGACAGGGCTTCCTGATCAGCCCCAGCATTTT. V is TRBV6-5 and J is TRBJ1-5, with TRBD1 matching 9 bases. This CDR3 is built from 14 residues. With 8 bases clipped from V and 5 bases from J, the junction kept 7 bases outside the gene matches. CDR1 MNHEY and CDR2 SVGAGI come from the germline V gene.